The 9 T cell receptor beta chains in this list originate from one sample, sequenced in a study of T cells after yellow fever vaccination. TCRdb recomputed calls from the 5' RACE reads with MiXCR, one row per CDR3 protein. In the table there are around 250,000 distinct CDR3 sequences, 6.9% of which are singletons. This specimen was CD4+ T cells sorted from PBMCs, taken 15 days after the yellow fever booster vaccination. These receptors all come from a man aged 25-45 years who received the YFV17D yellow fever vaccine.

V gene TRBV27 combines with J gene TRBJ1-1; D is ambiguous. CDR3 length equals 13 residues. V lost 7 bases and J 5 bases, leaving 14 bases between the germline ends. Germline CDR1 and CDR2: MNHEY and SMNVEV (reference sequence). The CDR3 loop reads CASKPLTETEAFF. For the CDR3, the DNA is TGTGCCAGCAAACCACTGACCGAGACTGAAGCTTTCTTT.

This clonotype came up a few times. The V gene is TRBV14, the J gene TRBJ1-5; D gene unclear. The CDR3 consists of 13 residues. V shed 4 bases and J shed 5 bases, with 9 bases lying between them. CDR1 and CDR2 from the germline V gene are SGHDN and FVKESK. The CDR3 region is CASSPGYDQPQHF. CDR3 coding DNA: TGTGCCAGCAGCCCAGGCTATGATCAGCCCCAGCATTTT.

This clonotype was counted ten times or more. The chain combines TRBV5-1 with TRBJ2-1; D is possibly TRBD2 (5 bases). The V and J ends lost 5 bases and 5 bases respectively, with 14 bases between them. Germline V gives CDR1 SGHRS, CDR2 YFSETQ. The length of the CDR3 is 14 residues. CDR3 protein: CASRPGNYDNEQFF. CDR3 nucleotide sequence: TGCGCCAGCAGGCCCGGGAACTACGACAATGAGCAGTTCTTC.

About this clonotype: A much larger clone lies one base from this, so it may be a read error. The CDR3 protein is CASSARTSADYNEQLF. CDR3 bases: TGCGCCAGCAGCGCCCGGACTAGCGCGGATTACAATGAGCAGCTCTTC. The chain recombines TRBV5-1 with TRBJ2-1; TRBD2 matches at 9 bases. Looked up from germline, CDR1 is SGHRS and CDR2 is YFSETQ. CDR3 length: 16 residues.

The V gene is TRBV5-4, the J gene TRBJ2-1; TRBD2 might be the D (6 bases). Germline CDR1 SGHNT, CDR2 YYREEE (reference sequence). V shed 4 bases and J shed 6 bases, with 11 bases lying between them. This CDR3 comprises 13 residues. The CDR3 bases are TGTGCCAGCAGCCCGACTAGTTCCAATGAGCAGTTCTTC. Translation: CASSPTSSNEQFF.

As concerns this clonotype: Being one base from a much bigger clone, this may be a read error. This chain joins TRBV12-3 or TRBV12-4 and TRBJ2-7, with TRBD2 matching over 10 bases. The CDR3 runs 15 residues. Unmatched junction bases numbered 4, after V lost 1 base and J lost 4 bases. The CDR3 sequence: CASSLEAGGAYEQYF. The CDR3 DNA reads as TGTGCCAGCAGTTTAGAAGCGGGAGGGGCATACGAGCAGTACTTC.

This rearrangement joins TRBV4-3 to TRBJ2-6, with D unresolved. Germline V gives CDR1 LGHNA, CDR2 YSLEER. CDR3 length: 15 amino acids. Trimming removed 4 bases at V and 3 bases at J, with 10 bases between. This CDR3 reads CASSPTFSGANVLTF. The CDR3 DNA sequence: TGCGCCAGCAGCCCGACGTTTAGTGGGGCCAACGTCCTGACTTTC.

V gene TRBV29-1 combines with J gene TRBJ2-2; TRBD2 is a possible D gene (5 bases). Between the trimmed V and J ends, which lost 3 bases and 9 bases, there was a span of 17 bases. The CDR3 spans 14 residues. In germline, CDR1 is SQVTM, CDR2 ANQGSEA. CDR3 protein: CSVERRGLSRELFF. In DNA form, the CDR3 reads TGCAGCGTTGAGCGGCGCGGGTTATCCCGGGAGCTGTTTTTT.

The chain employs TRBV14 and TRBJ2-7; D not certain. The CDR3 length is 12 residues. The V end was cut by 3 bases, the J end by 5 bases, with 8 bases between. Germline V gene sequence: CDR1 SGHDN, CDR2 FVKESK. CDR3 loop: CASSHLGNEQYF. The CDR3 bases are TGTGCCAGCAGCCATTTAGGGAACGAGCAGTACTTC.